The entry that follows covers one T cell receptor beta chain sequence. Its antigen remains unknown. The CDR3 is 15 residues long. The germline V and J ends were trimmed by 3 bases and 2 bases, with 14 bases remaining between them. CDR1 SGHDN and CDR2 FVKESK come from the germline V gene. The data are from a study of tumor-infiltrating lymphocytes in localized non-small cell lung cancer. Overall study context: From each patient, both tumor and uninvolved lung, non-adjacent to tumor, were sampled.

Study-level findings and limits: Compared with uninvolved lung, tumors showed higher T cell infiltration by TCRbeta sequencing.

TCRdb's copy holds only in-frame clones and misses some; the assay was immunoSEQ multiplex PCR. The repertoire holds about 15,000 clones, with around 79% as singletons. What was sequenced was lung tumor tissue. This sequence joins TRBV14 and TRBJ2-7; tentative D call: TRBD1 (8 bases). The receptor's source is a human donor with non-small cell lung cancer. The CDR3 region is CASSHHRGGTYEQYF. DNA of the CDR3: TGTGCCAGCAGCCACCACAGGGGGGGGACCTACGAGCAGTACTTC.